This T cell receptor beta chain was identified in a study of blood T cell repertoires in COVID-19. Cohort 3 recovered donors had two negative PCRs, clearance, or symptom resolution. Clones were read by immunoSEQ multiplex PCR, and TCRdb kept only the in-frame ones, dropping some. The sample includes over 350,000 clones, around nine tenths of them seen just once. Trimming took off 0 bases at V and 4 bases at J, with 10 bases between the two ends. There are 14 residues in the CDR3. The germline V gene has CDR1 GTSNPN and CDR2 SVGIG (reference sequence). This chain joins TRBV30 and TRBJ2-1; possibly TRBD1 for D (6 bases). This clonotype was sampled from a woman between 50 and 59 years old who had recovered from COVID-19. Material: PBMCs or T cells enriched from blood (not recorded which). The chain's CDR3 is CAWSVTGIYNEQFF. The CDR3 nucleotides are TGTGCCTGGAGTGTTACAGGGATTTACAATGAGCAGTTCTTC.